The rows below give T cell receptor beta chains drawn from one sample of a study of PD-1 blockade in mismatch repair-deficient tumors. Sequenced by immunoSEQ multiplex PCR; TCRdb stores in-frame clones only, minus some. The table has 100,000 to 150,000 clones, approximately 86% seen once. The material was peripheral blood, obtained 44 weeks after starting pembrolizumab. Every receptor here comes from an adult with mismatch repair-deficient cancer. Both conserved end residues are part of each CDR3. The D gene is left open where the match is weak. The size entry is marked missing in some rows and otherwise reads once, few, many or a size class.

TRBJ2-7 TRBV5-1 . . CASSWETMYEQYF TGCGCCAGCAGCTGGGAAACAATGTACGAGCAGTACTTC
TRBJ2-3 TRBV12-5 . . CASGYRQEWYTDTQYF TGTGCTAGTGGTTACAGACAGGAATGGTACACAGATACGCAGTATTTT
TRBJ1-1 TRBV9 . . CASSPRTWGAFF TGTGCCAGCAGCCCCCGGACTTGGGGGGCTTTCTTT
TRBJ1-2 TRBV9 . . CASSGGQRGYTF TGTGCCAGCAGCGGCGGACAACGGGGCTACACCTTC
TRBJ1-2 TRBV18 TRBD1 . CASSPGQGDGYTF TGTGCCAGCTCCCCGGGACAGGGGGATGGCTACACCTTC
TRBJ2-7 TRBV7-8 TRBD1 once CASSSLTGRDYEQYF TGTGCCAGCAGCTCGTTGACAGGGCGAGACTACGAGCAGTACTTC
TRBJ2-7 TRBV11-2 TRBD2 . CASSAISGTSGRKNEQYF TGTGCCAGCAGCGCTATATCCGGGACTAGCGGGAGAAAGAACGAGCAGTACTTC
TRBJ1-4 TRBV6-5 . . CASSSRAGGGEKLFF TGTGCCAGCAGCTCCCGGGCGGGAGGAGGCGAAAAACTGTTTTTT
TRBJ2-7 TRBV7-2 . . CASSPSQGLYEQYF TGTGCCAGCAGCCCATCCCAGGGTCTCTACGAGCAGTACTTC
TRBJ1-2 TRBV30 TRBD1 once CAWSGDRGYYGYTF TGTGCCTGGAGTGGAGACAGGGGTTACTATGGCTACACCTTC
TRBJ1-4 TRBV5-5 . . CASSLAGATNEKLFF TGTGCCAGCAGCTTGGCGGGGGCAACTAATGAAAAACTGTTTTTT
TRBJ1-5 TRBV4-1 . . CASSQTGTKFQPQHF TGCGCCAGCAGCCAAACCGGGACAAAATTTCAGCCCCAGCATTTT
TRBJ1-4 TRBV6-6 TRBD1 . CASHGDRGSTNEKLFF TGTGCCAGCCACGGGGACAGGGGTTCAACTAATGAAAAACTGTTTTTT